The 15 T cell receptor beta chains below were found in one sample sequenced in a study of graft-versus-host responses after intestinal transplantation. Here immunoSEQ multiplex PCR was the method, and the copy in TCRdb shows in-frame clones only, minus some. The sample consists of under 20,000 clones, roughly 86% of them appearing once. The sequences come from PBMCs, collected around 230 days after intestinal transplant. These receptors came from a human patient who received an intestinal transplant, so some T cells may come from the graft donor.

DNA of the CDR3: TGCGCCAGCAGCCAAGTCGGGGCAGATACGCAGTATTTT. This translates into CASSQVGADTQYF. The chain employs TRBV4-1 and TRBJ2-3, with TRBD2 as a possible D gene (5 bases). The CDR3 is made up of 13 amino acids. Looked up from germline, CDR1 is MGHRA and CDR2 is YSYEKL. V lost 1 base, J lost 4 bases, and 6 bases lay in between.

This clone has only one observation. This sequence joins TRBV19 and TRBJ1-2; a possible D gene is TRBD1 (5 bases). The ends were cut back, 8 bases at V and 7 bases at J, with 17 bases in the middle. Germline-derived CDR1 and CDR2 are LNHDA and SQIVND (reference sequence). This CDR3 has 13 amino acids. Here the CDR3 DNA reads TGTGCCAGTCGAGCGCAGGGTGGGCTTGGCTACACCTTC. Encoded protein: CASRAQGGLGYTF.

The V gene is TRBV6-4, the J gene TRBJ2-3; 9 nucleotides line up with TRBD2. The germline CDR1 and CDR2 sequences are MRHNA and SNTAGT. J was trimmed by 2 bases and V by 3 bases; bases with no gene match: 3. The CDR3 consists of 15 residues. The CDR3 coding sequence is TGTGCCAGCAGTGAAGGCGGGGGGGTCACAGATACGCAGTATTTT. Protein: CASSEGGGVTDTQYF.

Concerning this clone: Germline and junction disagree at one end, which may indicate a read error. The chain carries TRBV4-1 and TRBJ2-1; 8 nucleotides agree with TRBD1. CDR1 and CDR2 (germline): MGHRA, YSYEKL. This CDR3 contains 15 residues. CDR3 sequence reads: CTSSQRTGSYNEQFF. CDR3 nucleotide sequence: TGCACCAGCAGCCAACGGACAGGGTCCTACAATGAGCAGTTCTTC.

This chain links TRBV7-9 with TRBJ1-2, with D possibly being TRBD1 (6 bases). CDR1 SEHNR and CDR2 FQNEAQ come from the germline V gene (reference sequence). V was clipped by 5 bases and J by 4 bases, with 11 bases between them. The CDR3 is made up of 13 amino acids. The CDR3 region has the DNA TGTGCCAGCAGCATCGGGACAATCTATGGCTACACCTTC. Encoded protein: CASSIGTIYGYTF.

The V call is TRBV5-4, the J call TRBJ1-3, with TRBD1 as a possible D gene (5 bases). Germline lookup yields CDR1 SGHNT and CDR2 YYREEE (reference sequence). The germline V and J ends were trimmed by 0 bases and 3 bases, with 10 bases remaining between them. This CDR3 contains 15 residues. In DNA form, the CDR3 reads TGTGCCAGCAGCTTGGAGGCAGGGTTTGGAAACACCATATATTTT. Translated, it gives CASSLEAGFGNTIYF.

The chain is built from TRBV11-1 and TRBJ1-3; D call uncertain. V lost 5 bases to trimming and J lost 3 bases, with 11 bases between them. The CDR3 runs to 14 residues. Germline CDR1 reads SGHAT; CDR2 reads FQDESV (reference sequence). The CDR3 DNA reads as TGTGCCAGCAGCCTAACCCCGCTTGGAAACACCATATATTTT. Protein sequence: CASSLTPLGNTIYF.

The chain joins TRBV2 to TRBJ1-1; D remains ambiguous. The CDR3 has 12 amino acids. Trimming cost V 1 base and J 4 bases, with 4 bases left between them. In germline, CDR1 is SNHLY, CDR2 FYNNEI. This chain's CDR3 is CASSEVVTEAFF. The CDR3, as DNA: TGTGCCAGCAGTGAAGTGGTCACTGAAGCTTTCTTT.

The chain carries TRBV18 and TRBJ2-7; 7 bases match TRBD1. The CDR3 is 14 amino acids. Germline loops: CDR1 KGHSH, CDR2 LQKENI. Trimming removed 2 bases from V and 0 bases from J; junction bases left unmatched: 1. Here the CDR3 reads CASSPSGGSYEQYF. In DNA form, the CDR3 reads TGTGCCAGCTCACCATCAGGGGGCTCCTACGAGCAGTACTTC. The full variable domain, in which reference TRBV18 and TRBJ2-7 provide the parts outside the CDR3, is NAGVMQNPRHLVRRRGQEARLRCSPMKGHSHVYWYRQLPEEGLKFMVYLQKENIIDESGMPKERFSAEFPKEGPSILRIQQVVRGDSAAYFCASSPSGGSYEQYFGPGTRLTVT.

This rearrangement joins TRBV7-9 to TRBJ2-5; 8 nucleotides align to TRBD2. From germline, CDR1 is SEHNR and CDR2 FQNEAQ (reference sequence). Trimming at V came to 7 bases and at J to 2 bases, leaving 15 bases not matched to a gene. The CDR3 length is 17 residues. CDR3 nucleotides: TGTGCCAGCACACTATTCGCACTAGCGGCAGGGCAAGAGACCCAGTACTTC. Residues: CASTLFALAAGQETQYF.

This chain links TRBV4-1 with TRBJ2-1; 9 nucleotides agree with TRBD1. The CDR3 extends over 14 amino acids. Trimming at V came to 4 bases and at J to 4 bases, leaving 2 bases not matched to a gene. Germline V gene lookup returns CDR1 MGHRA and CDR2 YSYEKL. The CDR3 coding sequence is TGCGCCAGCAGCCGACAGGGGGGGTACAATGAGCAGTTCTTC. Translation gives CASSRQGGYNEQFF.

Only one count was recorded for this clone. V and J are TRBV7-9 and TRBJ2-5; maybe TRBD1 (5 bases). The ends were cut back, 2 bases at V and 2 bases at J, with 6 bases in the middle. The CDR3 spans 13 residues. Germline CDR1 SEHNR, CDR2 FQNEAQ (reference sequence). The CDR3 nucleotides read TGTGCCAGCAGCTTAAGACAGCAAGAGACCCAGTACTTC. Residues: CASSLRQQETQYF.

The chain employs TRBV7-2 and TRBJ1-1; D is possibly TRBD1 (5 bases). The CDR3 is made up of 14 amino acids. V gave up 4 bases and J gave up 1 base, with 10 bases separating them. The germline CDR1 and CDR2 sequences are SGHTA and FQGNSA. CDR3 DNA sequence: TGTGCCAGCAGCTCCCGGGACGGGAACACTGAAGCTTTCTTT. As protein: CASSSRDGNTEAFF.

The rearrangement uses TRBV6-1 and TRBJ2-7; D gene unclear. The CDR3 is 12 amino acids. Germline assignment: CDR1 MNHNS and CDR2 SASEGT. The CDR3 region has the DNA TGTGCATGTAGGACGGAATCCTACGAGCAGTACTTC. This gives the protein CACRTESYEQYF.

In DNA, the CDR3 is TGTGCCAGTATTGACAGGGCCGTAGGCAATGAGCAGTTCTTC. This sequence encodes CASIDRAVGNEQFF. The chain combines TRBV6-1 with TRBJ2-1, with 7 bases aligning to TRBD1. V lost 9 bases to trimming and J lost 6 bases; unmatched junction nucleotides: 11. CDR3 size: 14 residues. Looked up from germline, CDR1 is MNHNS and CDR2 is SASEGT.